These 26 T cell receptor beta chains share one sample of origin, sequenced in a study of T cell repertoires in cytomegalovirus infection. Each CDR3 protein gets one entry after TCRdb re-called the reads with MiXCR. The repertoire holds hundreds of thousands of distinct CDR3 sequences, with 9.6% as singletons. Sequences were obtained from PBMCs. The receptors derive from a human donor in good health (CMV status not recorded). Some clones in this sample may be carry-over from other donors' samples.

This chain links TRBV7-8 with TRBJ2-1, with TRBD2 as a possible D gene (5 bases). Trimming removed 1 base from V and 1 base from J, with 11 bases in between. Germline lookup yields CDR1 SGHVS and CDR2 FQNEAQ. The CDR3 contains 16 residues. The CDR3 protein is CASSLVRETSYNEQFF. The CDR3 coding sequence is TGTGCCAGCAGCTTAGTGAGGGAGACATCCTACAATGAGCAGTTCTTC.

This clonotype was detected many times. The chain carries TRBV6-2 or TRBV6-3 and TRBJ2-1, with 10 bases matching TRBD2. V lost 6 bases to trimming and J lost 3 bases; unmatched junction nucleotides: 2. Germline V gene lookup returns CDR1 MNHEY and CDR2 SVGEGT. CDR3 length: 14 amino acids. CDR3 amino acids: CASRLAGDYNEQFF. The CDR3 DNA sequence: TGTGCCAGCAGGCTAGCGGGGGACTACAATGAGCAGTTCTTC.

This clonotype was seen a few times. The V call is TRBV20-1, the J call TRBJ1-5; D might be TRBD1 (5 bases). V lost 6 bases and J 7 bases, leaving 16 bases between the germline ends. Germline V CDR1 and CDR2: DFQATT, SNEGSKA (reference sequence). CDR3 length: 13 residues. This CDR3 reads CSARRGAGQPQHF. Here the CDR3 DNA reads TGCAGTGCCCGCCGGGGCGCCGGGCAGCCCCAGCATTTT.

This clonotype showed up just a few times. The chain joins TRBV27 to TRBJ2-7; perhaps TRBD1 as D (6 bases). Germline CDR1 MNHEY, CDR2 SMNVEV (reference sequence). V was shortened by 4 bases and J by 2 bases, with 15 bases between the two germline ends. The CDR3 runs to 15 residues. CDR3 nucleotides: TGTGCCAGCAGTTCACAGGGAAGAAGGGCCTACGAGCAGTACGTC. Its protein is CASSSQGRRAYEQYV.

This clonotype was counted many times. The genes are TRBV14 and TRBJ2-3, with D unclear. CDR3 length: 12 amino acids. The germline V and J ends were trimmed by 4 bases and 5 bases, with 7 bases remaining between them. Germline loops: CDR1 SGHDN, CDR2 FVKESK. CDR3 protein: CASSLFGDTQYF. The CDR3 DNA is TGTGCCAGCAGCCTTTTCGGAGATACGCAGTATTTT.

The table lists this clonotype with many counts. The rearrangement uses TRBV11-2 and TRBJ2-6, with TRBD1 matching 8 bases. V shed 1 base and J 1 base; nucleotides not matched to a gene: 12. Per germline, CDR1 SGHAT and CDR2 FQNNGV. This CDR3 region has 20 residues. The CDR3 sequence: CASSLVRSGGALSGANVLTF. The CDR3 region has the DNA TGTGCCAGCAGCTTAGTACGGTCAGGGGGCGCCCTTTCTGGGGCCAACGTCCTGACTTTC.

This clonotype was seen only a few times. The rearrangement joins TRBV5-1 to TRBJ2-5, with D possibly TRBD1 on 6 matching bases. The germline gives CDR1 SGHRS, CDR2 YFSETQ. The ends were cut back, 5 bases at V and 5 bases at J, with 13 bases in the middle. This CDR3 region has 13 residues. The CDR3 nucleotides are TGCGCCAGCAGATCCCCAGGGGCGGAGACCCAGTACTTC. Its protein is CASRSPGAETQYF.

This clonotype was seen more than once but under ten times. V usage is TRBV9 and J usage is TRBJ2-2; D is unresolved. The ends were cut back, 3 bases at V and 7 bases at J, with 13 bases in the middle. Germline V CDR1 and CDR2: SGDLS, YYNGEE. The CDR3 extends over 14 amino acids. The CDR3 bases are TGTGCCAGCAGCGCCACCACCGTGGGCGGGGAGCTGTTTTTT. Its protein is CASSATTVGGELFF. The whole variable domain, remainder taken from reference TRBV9 and TRBJ2-2, is DSGVTQTPKHLITATGQRVTLRCSPRSGDLSVYWYQQSLDQGLQFLIQYYNGEERAKGNILERFSAQQFPDLHSELNLSSLELGDSALYFCASSATTVGGELFFGEGSRLTVL.

Only a few counts were recorded for this clonotype. The rearrangement joins TRBV5-1 to TRBJ1-6; 11 bases align to TRBD1. Trimming took 4 bases from V and 14 from J; bases not matched to a gene: 11. CDR3 length: 15 amino acids. Per the germline V gene, CDR1 is SGHRS and CDR2 is YFSETQ. The CDR3 is CASSDRTGGFTSLHF. In DNA form, the CDR3 reads TGCGCCAGCAGCGACCGGACAGGGGGCTTTACGTCCCTCCACTTT.

This clonotype was counted only a few times. The CDR3 region has the DNA TGCAGCGTAGTGAAGGGTTACACTGAAGCTTTCTTT. It encodes CSVVKGYTEAFF. V gene TRBV29-1 combines with J gene TRBJ1-1, with no clear D. The CDR3 totals 12 residues. The V and J ends lost 6 bases and 3 bases respectively, with 11 bases between them. CDR1 is SQVTM and CDR2 is ANQGSEA in the germline V gene.

This clonotype was observed many times. The chain joins TRBV20-1 to TRBJ2-7, with D possibly called TRBD1 or TRBD2 (5 bases each). V was pared by 5 bases and J by 0 bases, with 8 bases between. Germline V lookup: CDR1 DFQATT, CDR2 SNEGSKA (reference sequence). The CDR3 totals 12 residues. The CDR3 region is CSAVGTSYEQYF. CDR3 coding DNA: TGCAGTGCTGTTGGGACCTCCTACGAGCAGTACTTC.

The rearrangement links TRBV5-1 to TRBJ2-3; D is possibly TRBD1 or TRBD2 (6 bases each). CDR3 length equals 14 residues. Germline V gene sequence: CDR1 SGHRS, CDR2 YFSETQ. V lost 0 bases and J lost 4, with 9 bases in between. CDR3 residues: CASSLGGAADTQYF. Written as DNA, the CDR3 is TGCGCCAGCAGCTTGGGGGGGGCCGCAGATACGCAGTATTTT. The full variable domain, with the rest looked up from reference TRBV5-1 and TRBJ2-3, is KAGVTQTPRYLIKTRGQQVTLSCSPISGHRSVSWYQQTPGQGLQFLFEYFSETQRNKGNFPGRFSGRQFSNSRSEMNVSTLELGDSALYLCASSLGGAADTQYFGPGTRLTVL.

The chain recombines TRBV20-1 with TRBJ1-6; weak D call: TRBD1 (5 bases). Germline CDR1 is DFQATT and CDR2 is SNEGSKA (reference sequence). V was clipped by 0 bases and J by 9 bases, with 15 bases between them. The CDR3 is 15 residues long. CDR3 loop: CSARDVPGRLSPLHF. For the CDR3, the DNA is TGCAGTGCTAGAGATGTGCCAGGGAGGCTTTCACCCCTCCACTTT.

Comments on this clonotype: This may come from a read error, since a much larger clone is one base off. The chain has TRBV7-2 and TRBJ1-1; D gene ambiguous. The CDR3 is 14 residues long. Per the germline V gene, CDR1 is SGHTA and CDR2 is FQGNSA. CDR3 bases: TGTGCCAGCAGCTTCCTAGGCGCGAACTCTGAAGCTTTCTTT. It codes for CASSFLGANSEAFF. The full variable domain, with the rest looked up from reference TRBV7-2 and TRBJ1-1, is GAGVSQSPSNKVTEKGKDVELRCDPISGHTALYWYRQSLGQGLEFLIYFQGNSAPDKSGLPSDRFSAERTGGSVSTLTIQRTQQEDSAVYLCASSFLGANSEAFFGQGTRLTVV.

The rearrangement links TRBV10-3 to TRBJ1-1; D remains unclear. The V end lost 3 bases, the J end lost 7 bases, and 12 bases lay between the germline ends. In germline, CDR1 is ENHRY, CDR2 SYGVKD. There are 13 residues in the CDR3. CDR3 sequence reads: CAISDKAGVEAFF. Written as DNA, the CDR3 is TGTGCCATCAGTGACAAGGCAGGAGTTGAAGCTTTCTTT.

The gene calls are TRBV28 and TRBJ2-7, with no clear D. V was pared by 4 bases and J by 2 bases, with 9 bases between. Per germline, CDR1 MDHEN and CDR2 SYDVKM. This CDR3 comprises 13 residues. CDR3 sequence: CASSSAVPYEQYV. The CDR3 bases are TGTGCCAGCAGTTCAGCAGTCCCCTACGAGCAGTACGTC.

In regard to this clonotype: A much bigger clone sits one base away, suggesting this may be a read error. The rearrangement joins TRBV20-1 to TRBJ1-1, with D perhaps matching TRBD1 (6 bases). This CDR3 has 15 residues. CDR1 is DFQATT, CDR2 SNEGSKA, per germline (reference sequence). Here the CDR3 DNA reads TGCAGTGCTAGAGGCAGGGGTGGACTGAACAATGAAGCTTTCTTT. This codes for CSARGRGGLNNEAFF.

This clonotype has a count of ten or more. This chain connects TRBV12-3 or TRBV12-4 to TRBJ2-5, with D possibly matching TRBD1 (6 bases). V lost 5 bases and J lost 2, with 12 bases in between. This CDR3 comprises 14 residues. CDR3 sequence reads: CASSRMDSQETQYF. The CDR3, as DNA: TGTGCCAGCAGTCGTATGGACAGTCAAGAGACCCAGTACTTC.

Only a few counts were recorded for this clonotype. This rearrangement joins TRBV2 to TRBJ2-6; a weak D match, TRBD1 (5 bases). Germline CDR1 is SNHLY and CDR2 is FYNNEI. The V gene lost 3 bases and the J gene lost 4 bases, with 7 bases spanning the gap. CDR3 length: 14 residues. The chain's CDR3 is CASSEGLGANVLTF. The CDR3 DNA reads TGTGCCAGCAGTGAGGGGCTGGGGGCCAACGTCCTGACTTTC.

This clonotype was observed at least ten times. The chain joins TRBV20-1 to TRBJ2-1; D is undetermined. Germline V CDR1 and CDR2: DFQATT, SNEGSKA (reference sequence). Trimming took 3 bases from V and 1 from J, leaving 7 bases between them. The CDR3 runs 13 residues. The CDR3 reads CSASGLSYNEQFF. The CDR3 DNA is TGCAGTGCTAGTGGATTATCCTACAATGAGCAGTTCTTC.

The chain couples TRBV5-1 to TRBJ2-7, with D possibly matching TRBD1 (6 bases). V lost 5 bases, J lost 0 bases, and 12 bases lay in between. The CDR3 is made up of 14 amino acids. CDR1 is SGHRS, CDR2 YFSETQ, per germline. The CDR3 DNA follows: TGCGCCAGCAGGTGGGAAGGGGGCTCCTACGAGCAGTACTTC. As protein: CASRWEGGSYEQYF.

At least ten counts were recorded for this clonotype. The chain joins TRBV12-3 or TRBV12-4 to TRBJ1-2; D gene uncertain. V lost 3 bases and J lost 5, with 4 bases in between. The CDR3 loop spans 11 amino acids. CDR3 nucleotide sequence: TGTGCCAGCAGTTTTACTTATGGCTACACCTTC. It yields the protein CASSFTYGYTF.

The rearrangement joins TRBV5-6 to TRBJ1-1, with TRBD1 as a possible D gene (5 bases). This CDR3 has 15 residues. The V end lost 2 bases, the J end lost 0 bases, and 11 bases lay between the germline ends. Looked up from germline, CDR1 is SGHDT and CDR2 is YYEEEE. CDR3 region: CASSFRKGLNTEAFF. Written as DNA, the CDR3 is TGTGCCAGCAGCTTCCGAAAGGGGCTGAACACTGAAGCTTTCTTT.

This clonotype was recorded many times. V gene TRBV27 combines with J gene TRBJ2-5; 8 bases are shared with TRBD2. The CDR3 loop spans 14 amino acids. Per the germline V gene, CDR1 is MNHEY and CDR2 is SMNVEV (reference sequence). The V segment lost 6 bases and the J segment 4 bases; nucleotides outside the gene matches: 7. The CDR3 sequence: CASSRFGGVETQYF. In DNA form, the CDR3 reads TGTGCCAGCAGCCGCTTCGGGGGGGTAGAGACCCAGTACTTC.

This clonotype was detected many times. This may come from a read error, since a much larger clone is one base off. V gene TRBV28 combines with J gene TRBJ1-5; D possibly corresponds to TRBD1 (5 bases). Germline V gene data show CDR1 as MDHEN and CDR2 as SYDVKM. V was trimmed by 6 bases and J by 4 bases, leaving 10 bases between them. The CDR3 has 13 residues. The DNA of the CDR3 is TGTGCCAGCAGCCAGGACATAAATCAGCCCCAGCATTTT. Its translation: CASSQDINQPQHF. Full variable domain (missing parts from reference TRBV28 and TRBJ1-5): DVKVTQSSRYLVKRTGEKVFLECVQDMDHENMFWYRQDPGLGLRLIYFSYDVKMKEKGDIPEGYSVSREKKERFSLILESASTNQTSMYLCASSQDINQPQHFGDGTRLSIL.

This chain links TRBV20-1 with TRBJ1-5; D remains ambiguous. The CDR3 is made up of 13 amino acids. Germline lookup yields CDR1 DFQATT and CDR2 SNEGSKA (reference sequence). V lost 5 bases, J lost 0 bases, and 8 bases lay in between. CDR3 residues: CSAGDTSNQPQHF. CDR3 nucleotide sequence: TGCAGTGCTGGCGACACTAGCAATCAGCCCCAGCATTTT.